This T cell receptor beta chain was obtained from a study of cytomegalovirus exposure and HLA in healthy donors. Across the whole study: Drawn from HLA-typed donors, approximately 85 million unique TCRs were held in an early data release.

PCR primers comprised 60 Vbeta and 13 Jbeta primers. Sequencing used immunoSEQ multiplex PCR; TCRdb keeps in-frame clones, though not all of them. The table has fewer than 200,000 clones, around 83% seen once; the top ten hold 1.5% to 2%. Study results and limitations: Reportedly, diagnosis of cytomegalovirus status by the classifier showed high specificity and sensitivity. Cytomegalovirus-associated status was assigned to 150 to 200 TCR beta chains. HLA alleles were associated with fewer than 20,000 TCR beta sequences in a later analysis at 0.05 false discovery rate.

The V gene lost 3 bases and the J gene lost 4 bases, with 14 bases spanning the gap. Looked up from germline, CDR1 is KGHSH and CDR2 is LQKENI. The CDR3 runs to 15 residues. As for this clone: Its antigen is not known.

This chain connects TRBV18 to TRBJ2-3; a possible D gene is TRBD1 (6 bases). This sequence originates from a middle-aged man in good health and CMV-seronegative. The sequenced sample was PBMCs. CDR3 sequence: CASSPLDRIPDTQYF. The CDR3 DNA sequence: TGTGCCAGCTCACCTCTTGACAGGATCCCAGATACGCAGTATTTT. Drawing the rest from reference TRBV18 and TRBJ2-3, the complete variable domain is NAGVMQNPRHLVRRRGQEARLRCSPMKGHSHVYWYRQLPEEGLKFMVYLQKENIIDESGMPKERFSAEFPKEGPSILRIQQVVRGDSAAYFCASSPLDRIPDTQYFGPGTRLTVL.